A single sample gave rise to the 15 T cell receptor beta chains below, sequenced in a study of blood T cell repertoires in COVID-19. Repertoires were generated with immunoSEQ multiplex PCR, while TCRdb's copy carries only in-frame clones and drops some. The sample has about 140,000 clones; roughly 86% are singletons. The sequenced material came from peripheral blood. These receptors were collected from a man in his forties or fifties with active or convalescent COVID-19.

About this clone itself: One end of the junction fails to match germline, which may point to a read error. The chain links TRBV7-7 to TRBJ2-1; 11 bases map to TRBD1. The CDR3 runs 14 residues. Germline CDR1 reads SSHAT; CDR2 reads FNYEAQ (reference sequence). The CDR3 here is CASSLRTGGYEQFF. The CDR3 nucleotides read TGTGCTAGCAGCTTGAGGACAGGGGGCTATGAGCAGTTCTTC. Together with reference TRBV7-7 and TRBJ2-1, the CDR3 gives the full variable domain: GAGVSQSPRYKVTKRGQDVTLRCDPISSHATLYWYQQALGQGPEFLTYFNYEAQPDKSGLPSDRFSAERPEGSISTLTIQRTEQRDSAMYRCASSLRTGGYEQFFGPGTRLTVL.

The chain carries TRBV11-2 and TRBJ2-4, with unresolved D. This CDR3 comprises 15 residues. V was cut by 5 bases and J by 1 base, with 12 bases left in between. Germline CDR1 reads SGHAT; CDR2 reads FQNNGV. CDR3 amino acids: CASSPRLRAKNIQYF. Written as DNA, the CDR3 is TGTGCCAGCAGCCCGCGACTCCGCGCCAAAAACATTCAGTACTTC.

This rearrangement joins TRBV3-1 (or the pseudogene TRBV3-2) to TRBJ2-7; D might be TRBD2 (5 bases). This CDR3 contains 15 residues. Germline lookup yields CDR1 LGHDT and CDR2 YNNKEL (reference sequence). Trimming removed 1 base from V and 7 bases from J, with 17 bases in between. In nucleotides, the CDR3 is TGTGCCAGCAGCCAAGCTCCGGGGTGGGAGAGGGAGCAGTACTTC. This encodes CASSQAPGWEREQYF.

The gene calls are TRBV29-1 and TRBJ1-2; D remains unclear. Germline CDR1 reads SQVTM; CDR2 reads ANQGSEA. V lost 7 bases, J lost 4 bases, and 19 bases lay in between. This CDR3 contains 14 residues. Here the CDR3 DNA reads TGCAGCGACCAAGAGGACTCCTCCGCCTATGGCTACACCTTC. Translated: CSDQEDSSAYGYTF.

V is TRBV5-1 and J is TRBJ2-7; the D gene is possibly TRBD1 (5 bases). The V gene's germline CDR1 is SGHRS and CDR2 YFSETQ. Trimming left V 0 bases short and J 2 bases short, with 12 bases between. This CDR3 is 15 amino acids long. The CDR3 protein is CASSLEGRVTYEQYF. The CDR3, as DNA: TGCGCCAGCAGCTTGGAGGGCAGGGTAACCTACGAGCAGTACTTC.

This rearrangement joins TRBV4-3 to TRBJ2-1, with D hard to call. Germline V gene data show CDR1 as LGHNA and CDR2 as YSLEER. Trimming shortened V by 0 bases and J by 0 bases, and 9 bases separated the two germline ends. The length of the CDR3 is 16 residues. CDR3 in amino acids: CASSQDIVSSYNEQFF. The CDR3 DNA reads TGCGCCAGCAGCCAAGATATAGTGAGCTCCTACAATGAGCAGTTCTTC.

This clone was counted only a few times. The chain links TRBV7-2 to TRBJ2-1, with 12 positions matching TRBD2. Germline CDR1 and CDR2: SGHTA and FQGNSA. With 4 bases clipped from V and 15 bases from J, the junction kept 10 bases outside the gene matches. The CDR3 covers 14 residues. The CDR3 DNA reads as TGTGCCAGCAGCTGGGGACTAGCGGGCGCCGGGCTGTTCTTC. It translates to CASSWGLAGAGLFF.

The CDR3 DNA follows: TGTGCCAGTAGCAACGGACAGGTGGATAATTCACCCCTCCACTTT. Encoded protein: CASSNGQVDNSPLHF. This chain uses TRBV19 with TRBJ1-6, with 7 bases that match TRBD1. This CDR3 has 15 amino acids. The junction had 7 bases not matched to a gene; V was cut back by 6 bases and J by 5 bases. Per the germline V gene, CDR1 is LNHDA and CDR2 is SQIVND (reference sequence).

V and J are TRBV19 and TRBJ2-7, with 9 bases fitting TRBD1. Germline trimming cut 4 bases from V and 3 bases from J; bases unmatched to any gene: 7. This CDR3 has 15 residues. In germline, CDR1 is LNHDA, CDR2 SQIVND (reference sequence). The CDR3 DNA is TGTGCCAGTAGTACCCAGACAGGGGGTTACTACGAGCAGTACTTC. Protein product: CASSTQTGGYYEQYF.

CDR3 coding DNA: TGTGCCAGCAGCTCGGGAAGGGGGCGGACTAATGAAAAACTGTTTTTT. Translating gives CASSSGRGRTNEKLFF. The chain is built from TRBV7-6 and TRBJ1-4, with TRBD1 identical over 7 bases. CDR3 length: 16 amino acids. V trimming: 4 bases; J trimming: 2 bases; junction bases outside the gene matches: 7. Germline V gives CDR1 SGHVS, CDR2 FNYEAQ.

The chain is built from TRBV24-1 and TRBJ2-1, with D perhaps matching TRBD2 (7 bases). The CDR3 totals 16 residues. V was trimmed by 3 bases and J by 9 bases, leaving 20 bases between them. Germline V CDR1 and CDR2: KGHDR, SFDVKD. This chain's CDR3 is CATSDPLGRETGEQFF. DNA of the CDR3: TGTGCCACCAGTGATCCGCTGGGGCGGGAGACAGGTGAGCAGTTCTTC.

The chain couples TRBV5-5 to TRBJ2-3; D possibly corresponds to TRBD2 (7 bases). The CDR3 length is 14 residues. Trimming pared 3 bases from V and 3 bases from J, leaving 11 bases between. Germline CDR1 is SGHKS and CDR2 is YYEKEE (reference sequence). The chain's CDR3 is CASSSQGGTDTQYF. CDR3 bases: TGTGCCAGCAGCTCACAGGGAGGGACAGATACGCAGTATTTT.

The CDR3, as DNA: TGTGCCAGCAGAACTCAACTAAACACCGGGGAGCTGTTTTTT. Amino acids: CASRTQLNTGELFF. The rearrangement links TRBV6-4 to TRBJ2-2; D unresolved. V was shortened by 6 bases and J by 2 bases, with 10 bases between the two germline ends. Germline CDR1 is MRHNA and CDR2 is SNTAGT. The CDR3 sequence is 14 residues long.

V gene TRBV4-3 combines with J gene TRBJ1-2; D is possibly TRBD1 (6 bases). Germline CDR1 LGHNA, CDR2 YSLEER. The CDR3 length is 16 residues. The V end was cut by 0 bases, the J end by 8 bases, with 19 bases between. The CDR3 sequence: CASSQDRGGAWLGYTF. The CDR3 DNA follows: TGCGCCAGCAGCCAAGATAGGGGGGGCGCTTGGTTAGGCTACACCTTC.

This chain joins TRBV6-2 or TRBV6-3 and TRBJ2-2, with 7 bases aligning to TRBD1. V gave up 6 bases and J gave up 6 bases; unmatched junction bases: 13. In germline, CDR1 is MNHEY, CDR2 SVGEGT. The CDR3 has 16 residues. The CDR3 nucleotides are TGTGCCAGCAGCTCCCTCCGACAGGGAAGGGCCGGGGAGCTGTTTTTT. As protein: CASSSLRQGRAGELFF.